This T cell receptor beta chain was captured in a study of blood T cells in healthy people across ages. Comments on this clonotype: Its antigen is not identified.

V lost 6 bases to trimming and J lost 7 bases, with 34 bases between them. Germline V gene lookup returns CDR1 MNHNS and CDR2 SASEGT. The CDR3 extends over 19 amino acids. A second PCR of roughly 7 to 11 cycles used a sample-barcoded 5' primer and a J-beta primer mix. Per sample, CDR3-containing paired-end reads numbered at least 3 million. TCRdb reprocessed the 5' RACE reads via MiXCR and lists one record per CDR3 protein. The sample has around 940,000 distinct CDR3 sequences; 51% are singletons. Broader study findings: There were more naive CD4+ cells and higher diversity in long-lived donors than in aged donors. Total diversity from one million sequenced T cells was likely underestimated.

The TCR was taken from a woman aged 55-70 years in good health. Material for sequencing was blood. The rearrangement uses TRBV6-1 and TRBJ2-7, with D possibly called TRBD1 or TRBD2 (7 bases each). The CDR3 protein is CASSPWTGVKGTKPGEQYF. CDR3 in DNA: TGTGCCAGCAGCCCGTGGACAGGTGTGAAAGGGACTAAGCCCGGTGAGCAGTACTTC.